This T cell receptor beta chain was captured in a study of early T cells in non-severe SARS-CoV-2 infection. In the study overall: Chains were not paired, and sequencing was done on bulk RNA from unsorted whole blood. General observations from the study: VDJdb matches were skewed toward anti-spike CD8 T cell responses.

This clonotype was counted only a few times. The antigen remains unidentified. The germline CDR1 and CDR2 sequences are LNHDA and SQIVND (reference sequence). The CDR3 contains 15 residues. Trimming removed 1 base from V and 0 bases from J, with 9 bases in between. Attachment of unique molecular identifiers was made to individual cDNA molecules. From the 5' RACE reads, TCRdb called clonotypes with MiXCR, one entry per CDR3 protein. Of tens of thousands of distinct CDR3 sequences listed, around 4.6% are singletons. The receptor comes from an adult who was a healthcare worker with PCR-confirmed SARS-CoV-2 infection or an uninfected control (not recorded which). This chain connects TRBV19 to TRBJ1-1; D is unclear. What was sequenced was whole blood. In DNA, the CDR3 is TGTGCCAGTAGTATAGGGCCAGCTATGAACACTGAAGCTTTCTTT. Its translation: CASSIGPAMNTEAFF. The variable domain in full, with the rest retrieved from reference TRBV19 and TRBJ1-1, is DGGITQSPKYLFRKEGQNVTLSCEQNLNHDAMYWYRQDPGQGLRLIYYSQIVNDFQKGDIAEGYSVSREKKESFPLTVTSAQKNPTAFYLCASSIGPAMNTEAFFGQGTRLTVV.